This T cell receptor (beta chain) is drawn from a study of cytomegalovirus exposure and HLA in healthy donors. General study results and limits: Three of the chains that were CMV-associated were confirmed in vitro to be specific for CMV antigens. TCR beta sequences reportedly predicted the HLA-A and HLA-B alleles of most subjects accurately.

The CDR3 is made up of 15 amino acids. Germline V gene data show CDR1 as SGHNT and CDR2 as YYREEE (reference sequence). V lost 0 bases to trimming and J lost 0 bases; unmatched junction nucleotides: 0. Both 60 Vbeta primers and 13 Jbeta primers went into the PCR. Assay: immunoSEQ multiplex PCR; the TCRdb copy retains only in-frame clones and omits some. The sample lists 90,000 to 110,000 clones, 65% to 85% occurring once. This clone showed up just a few times. The antigen remains unidentified. This TCR came from a man younger than 35 in good health and CMV-seronegative. Sample: PBMCs. The chain joins TRBV5-4 to TRBJ2-7; 10 positions agree with TRBD2. CDR3 in amino acids: CASSLVAGGSYEQYF. CDR3 DNA sequence: TGTGCCAGCAGCTTGGTAGCGGGAGGCTCCTACGAGCAGTACTTC.